This record concerns one TCR beta chain sequence. Its antigen is unknown. The source of the sample is a study of T cells in tuberculosis. Study-wide context: Within 7 days of starting treatment, or before, PBMC were stored.

The repertoire was sequenced with immunoSEQ multiplex PCR; TCRdb's copy has only in-frame clones and lacks some. The sample shows about 35,000 clones, under 95% of them seen only once. Germline CDR1 is SEHNR and CDR2 is FQNEAQ (reference sequence). The CDR3 runs 13 residues. The ends were cut back, 5 bases at V and 1 base at J, with 7 bases in the middle. Time point reported: new active TB diagnosis, blood taken before or within 7 days of starting treatment. Study outcomes and limitations: Smaller distances to GMM-specific TCRs suggested their expansion in active tuberculosis. A GMM-specific repertoire classifier reached just under 90% accuracy, AUROC approximately 0.9. Smaller alpha distances in active tuberculosis partly reflected shorter CDR3-alpha lengths.

The chain recombines TRBV7-9 with TRBJ2-3; D gene ambiguous. The sequence was collected from an adult with tuberculosis. Sequences were derived from PBMCs, sampled at tuberculosis diagnosis. CDR3 protein: CASSQTGTDTQYF. The CDR3 region has the DNA TGTGCCAGCAGCCAGACTGGCACAGATACGCAGTATTTT.